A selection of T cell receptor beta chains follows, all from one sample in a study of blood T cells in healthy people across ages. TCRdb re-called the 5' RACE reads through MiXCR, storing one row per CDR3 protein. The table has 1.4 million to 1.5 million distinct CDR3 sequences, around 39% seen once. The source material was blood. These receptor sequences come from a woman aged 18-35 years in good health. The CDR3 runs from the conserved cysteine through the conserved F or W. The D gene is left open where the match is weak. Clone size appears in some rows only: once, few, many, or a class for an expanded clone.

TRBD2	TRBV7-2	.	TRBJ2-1	TGTGCCAGCAGCTTCGCCGGCGGGAGCACCTACAATGAGCAGTTCTTC	CASSFAGGSTYNEQFF
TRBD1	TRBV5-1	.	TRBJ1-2	TGCGCCAGCGAACCCGGGACAGGGGACTATGGCTACACCTTC	CASEPGTGDYGYTF
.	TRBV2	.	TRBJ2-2	TGTGCCAGCAGTGGGGGACTTGCCGACCTAAACACCGGGGAGCTGTTTTTT	CASSGGLADLNTGELFF
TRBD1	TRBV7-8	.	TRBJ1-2	TGTGCCAGCAGCATACGACAGGGGGCCAACTATGGCTACACCTTC	CASSIRQGANYGYTF
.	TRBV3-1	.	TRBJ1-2	TGTGCCAGCAGCCAAGATAGAGTGACCGGTTACGGCTACACCTTC	CASSQDRVTGYGYTF
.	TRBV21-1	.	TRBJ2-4	TGTGCCAGCAGCGGTCTTTTGGGACAACATCAAAACAATGAGCAGTACTTC	CASSGLLGQHQNNEQYF
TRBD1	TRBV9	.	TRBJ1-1	TGTGCCAGCAGCGCCGCCCCAACCAGGGGGGGGGACACTGAAGCTTTCTTT	CASSAAPTRGGDTEAFF
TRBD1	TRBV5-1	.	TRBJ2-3	TGCGCCAGCAGCTTACAGGGGGAGGGCACAGATACGCAGTATTTT	CASSLQGEGTDTQYF
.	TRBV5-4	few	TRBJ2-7	TGTGCCAGCAGCTTGTACAGTCGCCAAGCAGGCTACGAGCAGTACTTC	CASSLYSRQAGYEQYF
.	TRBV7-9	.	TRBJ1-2	TGTGCCAGCAGCCCCGGACGGGGCTCTGGCTACACCTTC	CASSPGRGSGYTF
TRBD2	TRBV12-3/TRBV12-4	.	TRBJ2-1	TGTGCCAGCAGTTCCCACCCTAGCGGGGGGGTTCAGTTCTTC	CASSSHPSGGVQFF
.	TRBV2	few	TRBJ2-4	TGTGCCAGCAGTGAGAGGTTGGGGGGAGGCAAAAACATTCAGTACTTC	CASSERLGGGKNIQYF
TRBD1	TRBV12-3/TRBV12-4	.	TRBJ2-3	TGTGCCAACTTCCAGGGACAGGGGCTAACTAGCACAGATACGCAGTATTTT	CANFQGQGLTSTDTQYF
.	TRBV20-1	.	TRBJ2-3	TGCAGTGCTAGGAACCCTCTCACAGATACGCAGTATTTT	CSARNPLTDTQYF
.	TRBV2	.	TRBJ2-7	TGTGCCAGCAGTGTGAGGTTAACCTACGAGCAGTACTTC	CASSVRLTYEQYF
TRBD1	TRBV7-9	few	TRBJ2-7	TGTGCCAGCAGCGTAGGACAGGTCTCTACCGAGCAGTACTTC	CASSVGQVSTEQYF